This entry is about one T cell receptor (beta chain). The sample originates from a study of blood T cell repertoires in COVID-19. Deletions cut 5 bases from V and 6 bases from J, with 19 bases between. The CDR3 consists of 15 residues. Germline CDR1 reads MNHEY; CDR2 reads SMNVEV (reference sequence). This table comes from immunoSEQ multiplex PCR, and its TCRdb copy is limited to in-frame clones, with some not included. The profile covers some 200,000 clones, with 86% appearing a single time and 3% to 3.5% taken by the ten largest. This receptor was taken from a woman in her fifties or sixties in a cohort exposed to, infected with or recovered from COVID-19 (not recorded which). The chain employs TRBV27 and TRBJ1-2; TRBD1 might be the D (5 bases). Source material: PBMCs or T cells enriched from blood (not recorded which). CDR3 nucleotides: TGTGCCAGCAGTAGGCGGCCGAGGACACAAGATGGCTACACCTTC. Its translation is CASSRRPRTQDGYTF.